The clone carrying this TCR beta chain occurred many times. The CDR3 is 15 amino acids. The V gene lost 4 bases and the J gene lost 5 bases, with 18 bases spanning the gap. CDR1 and CDR2 from the germline V gene are SGHRS and YFSETQ. Time point indicated: longitudinal time-point 2. Synthesis of cDNA was accomplished via 5'RACE employing 10-nucleotide random UMIs. In TCRdb, the 5' RACE reads were re-called with MiXCR into one record per CDR3 protein. The table shows approximately 85,000 distinct CDR3 sequences, with under 15% occurring only once. The record originates from a study of neurological immune-mediated disorders.

J is TRBJ2-5 and V is TRBV5-1; TRBD1 or TRBD2 may be the D gene (6 bases each). This TCR came from a female donor with HTLV-1-associated myelopathy (HAM/TSP). The sample consisted of PBMCs. CDR3 region: CASSVRPGARETQYF. CDR3 nucleotide sequence: TGCGCCAGCAGCGTGAGGCCGGGGGCCAGGGAGACCCAGTACTTC.